A single sample gave rise to the 5 T cell receptor beta chains below, sequenced in a study of cytomegalovirus exposure and HLA in healthy donors. 13 Jbeta primers and 60 Vbeta primers were used for the PCR. Profiled with immunoSEQ multiplex PCR; TCRdb holds only in-frame clones, not every one. The sample shows 95,000 to 150,000 clones, around 85% of them seen only once. Sequences were obtained from PBMCs. The receptor set was obtained from a man aged 25-45 years in good health and CMV-seronegative.

This chain connects TRBV2 to TRBJ2-5; 7 nucleotides line up with TRBD1. From germline, CDR1 is SNHLY and CDR2 FYNNEI. The CDR3 has 15 amino acids. Germline trimming cut 5 bases from V and 5 bases from J; bases unmatched to any gene: 11. The CDR3 region is CASSPLRGPVETQYF. In nucleotides, the CDR3 is TGTGCCAGCAGTCCCTTGAGGGGGCCGGTGGAGACCCAGTACTTC. Looking up the rest from reference TRBV2 and TRBJ2-5 gives the full variable domain: EPEVTQTPSHQVTQMGQEVILRCVPISNHLYFYWYRQILGQKVEFLVSFYNNEISEKSEIFDDQFSVERPDGSNFTLKIRSTKLEDSAMYFCASSPLRGPVETQYFGPGTRLLVL.

This clone appeared a few times. The CDR3 sequence: CASSSTKRGQGYQPQHF. DNA of the CDR3: TGTGCCAGCAGCTCAACAAAGCGGGGACAGGGCTACCAGCCCCAGCATTTT. The chain links TRBV7-2 to TRBJ1-5; 9 bases match TRBD1. There are 17 residues in the CDR3. V lost 4 bases and J lost 7; bases outside the gene matches: 14. The germline V gene encodes CDR1 SGHTA and CDR2 FQGNSA.

This rearrangement joins TRBV6-1 to TRBJ1-2; perhaps TRBD1 as D (6 bases). CDR1 is MNHNS and CDR2 is SASEGT in the germline V gene. The CDR3 is 13 residues long. The V end was cut by 0 bases, the J end by 5 bases, with 7 bases between. In DNA form, the CDR3 reads TGTGCCAGCAGTGAAGCCGGACAGTATGGCTACACCTTC. Translation gives CASSEAGQYGYTF.

This clone has only a few counts. The rearrangement links TRBV6-1 to TRBJ2-6, with D unclear. V was cut by 10 bases and J by 1 base, with 14 bases left in between. The CDR3 is 15 amino acids. Per germline, CDR1 MNHNS and CDR2 SASEGT. Here the CDR3 DNA reads TGTGCCATCCGAACGGGTATATCTGGGGCCAACGTCCTGACTTTC. Its protein product is CAIRTGISGANVLTF.

The CDR3: CASSPSATNEKLFF. In nucleotides, the CDR3 is TGTGCCAGCTCACCTAGCGCAACTAATGAAAAACTGTTTTTT. The chain uses TRBV18 and TRBJ1-4, with D unresolved. Germline V gives CDR1 KGHSH, CDR2 LQKENI. The V end was cut by 3 bases, the J end by 0 bases, with 5 bases between. This CDR3 comprises 14 residues.